These 18 T cell receptor beta chains share one sample of origin, sequenced in a study of OX40 agonist ivuxolimab in advanced cancers. Assay used: immunoSEQ multiplex PCR; TCRdb lists only in-frame clones, some missing. The sample shows approximately 40,000 clones, 92% of them seen only once. Sample: CD4+ or CD8+ T cells sorted from blood, taken in a trial of the OX40 agonist ivuxolimab. These TCRs come from an adult with an advanced solid tumor such as melanoma, head and neck, liver or kidney cancer.

The chain carries TRBV5-1 and TRBJ2-1; D is perhaps TRBD2 (5 bases). CDR3 length: 16 residues. Per germline, CDR1 SGHRS and CDR2 YFSETQ. The V end was cut by 6 bases, the J end by 0 bases, with 16 bases between. For the CDR3, the DNA is TGCGCCAGCAAAACGGGAATACAATCCTCCTACAATGAGCAGTTCTTC. Protein product: CASKTGIQSSYNEQFF.

V and J are TRBV27 and TRBJ2-7; 10 positions match TRBD2. After removal of 2 bases from V and 7 bases from J, the junction contained 8 bases not matched to a gene. Germline CDR1 MNHEY, CDR2 SMNVEV (reference sequence). CDR3 size: 15 residues. The CDR3 region is CASSLLAGVPEEQYF. As DNA, the CDR3 is TGTGCCAGCAGTTTACTAGCGGGAGTCCCTGAAGAGCAGTACTTC.

The chain uses TRBV7-9 and TRBJ2-5; no firm D call. Germline lookup yields CDR1 SEHNR and CDR2 FQNEAQ (reference sequence). This CDR3 is built from 12 residues. Trimming cost V 5 bases and J 5 bases, with 9 bases left between them. This CDR3 reads CASSPSPETQYF. The CDR3 DNA reads as TGTGCCAGCAGCCCAAGCCCCGAGACCCAGTACTTC.

The chain joins TRBV10-1 to TRBJ2-1, with D tentatively TRBD1 (5 bases). The germline V and J ends were trimmed by 4 bases and 5 bases, with 15 bases remaining between them. Germline V gives CDR1 WNHNN, CDR2 SYGVQD (reference sequence). This CDR3 comprises 15 residues. CDR3 nucleotides: TGCGCCAGCAGTGTTAGAACTAAAGGGGACAATGAGCAGTTCTTC. Translating it yields CASSVRTKGDNEQFF.

The chain links TRBV6-5 to TRBJ1-5; D is ambiguous. V was shortened by 8 bases and J by 0 bases, with 5 bases between the two germline ends. Germline values: CDR1 MNHEY, CDR2 SVGAGI. This CDR3 has 12 amino acids. This CDR3 reads CASGLSNQPQHF. CDR3 coding DNA: TGTGCCAGCGGGCTTAGCAATCAGCCCCAGCATTTT.

The V call is TRBV28, the J call TRBJ2-7; 13 nucleotides match TRBD2. J gave up 6 bases and V 5 bases, and 13 bases lay outside the gene matches. Germline V gene lookup returns CDR1 MDHEN and CDR2 SYDVKM. CDR3 length: 17 residues. The CDR3: CASSQLELAGGPGEQYF. CDR3 coding DNA: TGTGCCAGCAGTCAATTAGAACTAGCGGGAGGGCCGGGCGAGCAGTACTTC.

The chain employs TRBV2 and TRBJ2-7, with TRBD2 as a possible D gene (6 bases). The germline V gene has CDR1 SNHLY and CDR2 FYNNEI. The CDR3 is 14 amino acids. V was clipped by 2 bases and J by 0 bases, with 8 bases between them. CDR3 sequence: CASSELANSYEQYF. The CDR3 DNA reads as TGTGCCAGCAGTGAACTAGCGAACTCCTACGAGCAGTACTTC.

The rearrangement links TRBV7-6 to TRBJ2-2, with D unresolved. Germline CDR1 and CDR2: SGHVS and FNYEAQ. Trimming shortened V by 5 bases and J by 9 bases, and 19 bases separated the two germline ends. The CDR3 is made up of 15 amino acids. The CDR3 DNA is TGTGCCAGCAGCCCCTTCGTCACTGGTTCCCGGGAGCTGTTTTTT. This encodes CASSPFVTGSRELFF.

This clone was counted only a few times. This chain links TRBV4-3 with TRBJ2-3; D may be TRBD1 (7 bases). CDR3 length: 16 residues. V was cut by 5 bases and J by 1 base, with 16 bases left in between. Looked up from germline, CDR1 is LGHNA and CDR2 is YSLEER. In nucleotides, the CDR3 is TGCGCCAGCAGCTACGGGGGACAGCGAGGCACAGATACGCAGTATTTT. This sequence encodes CASSYGGQRGTDTQYF.

The gene calls are TRBV6-1 and TRBJ1-5, with D perhaps matching TRBD1 (6 bases). V was clipped by 10 bases and J by 0 bases, with 16 bases between them. The CDR3 has 15 residues. Germline-derived CDR1 and CDR2 are MNHNS and SASEGT. The CDR3 DNA reads as TGTGCCACTCTTAAGGGACAAAATAGCAATCAGCCCCAGCATTTT. Translated, it gives CATLKGQNSNQPQHF.

V is TRBV5-6 and J is TRBJ1-1; no clear D gene. The V end lost 4 bases, the J end lost 6 bases, and 22 bases lay between the germline ends. CDR3 length: 16 amino acids. From germline, CDR1 is SGHDT and CDR2 YYEEEE. CDR3 bases: TGTGCCAGCAGCCACCTTAAGCCCAGAGATCTGGCTGAAGCTTTCTTT. Encoded protein: CASSHLKPRDLAEAFF.

The chain employs TRBV7-3 and TRBJ2-2, with 8 bases identical to TRBD2. Trimming cost V 8 bases and J 7 bases; bases outside gene matches: 3. From germline, CDR1 is SGHTA and CDR2 FQGTGA. There are 12 residues in the CDR3. The CDR3 protein is CASGTSRGELFF. The CDR3 nucleotides read TGTGCCAGCGGGACTAGTCGCGGGGAGCTGTTTTTT.

The chain has TRBV19 and TRBJ2-1; 9 nucleotides line up with TRBD1. J was trimmed by 10 bases and V by 3 bases; bases with no gene match: 13. The CDR3 has 16 amino acids. CDR1 is LNHDA and CDR2 is SQIVND in the germline V gene (reference sequence). In nucleotides, the CDR3 is TGTGCCAGTAGTATGGGATCGGGACAGGGCCAATGGGAGCAGTTCTTC. Protein: CASSMGSGQGQWEQFF.

The J gene is TRBJ2-3, the V gene TRBV2, with 7 bases aligning to TRBD2. This CDR3 is built from 16 residues. Germline V gene data show CDR1 as SNHLY and CDR2 as FYNNEI. The trim removed 6 bases at V and 7 bases at J, leaving 16 bases unmatched. CDR3 coding DNA: TGTGCCAGCAGGGGTTGGGAAGCGGGAAGTCCGCATACGCAGTATTTT. As protein: CASRGWEAGSPHTQYF.

The CDR3 DNA sequence: TGTGCCATCAGTGTCGGGACTAGCCTCACCGGGGAGCTGTTTTTT. As protein: CAISVGTSLTGELFF. This chain connects TRBV10-3 to TRBJ2-2, with 9 positions matching TRBD2. Germline-derived CDR1 and CDR2 are ENHRY and SYGVKD. After removal of 4 bases from V and 4 bases from J, the junction contained 4 bases not matched to a gene. The CDR3 consists of 15 residues.

The J gene is TRBJ2-7, the V gene TRBV19; D possibly matches TRBD1 or TRBD2 (5 bases each). Germline assignment: CDR1 LNHDA and CDR2 SQIVND (reference sequence). V was trimmed by 0 bases and J by 2 bases, leaving 11 bases between them. CDR3 length equals 15 residues. CDR3 protein: CASSIEGEGTYEQYF. As DNA, the CDR3 is TGTGCCAGTAGTATAGAGGGGGAAGGCACCTACGAGCAGTACTTC. Together with reference TRBV19 and TRBJ2-7, the CDR3 gives the full variable domain: DGGITQSPKYLFRKEGQNVTLSCEQNLNHDAMYWYRQDPGQGLRLIYYSQIVNDFQKGDIAEGYSVSREKKESFPLTVTSAQKNPTAFYLCASSIEGEGTYEQYFGPGTRLTVT.

This clone has a single count. V is TRBV5-6 and J is TRBJ2-7; the match to TRBD2 covers 8 bases. Trimming took 0 bases from V and 3 from J; bases not matched to a gene: 8. Germline CDR1 and CDR2: SGHDT and YYEEEE. CDR3 length: 16 amino acids. Here the CDR3 reads CASSLGGLAGGYEQYV. The CDR3 DNA sequence: TGTGCCAGCAGCTTGGGCGGGCTAGCGGGCGGCTACGAGCAGTACGTC.

This clone was observed once. The rearrangement links TRBV28 to TRBJ1-2; D is unresolved. The CDR3 length is 12 residues. The germline gives CDR1 MDHEN, CDR2 SYDVKM. V was clipped by 7 bases and J by 8 bases, with 14 bases between them. As DNA, the CDR3 is TGTGCCAGCACCTCGGGTCCTTACGGCTACACCTTC. Translated: CASTSGPYGYTF.